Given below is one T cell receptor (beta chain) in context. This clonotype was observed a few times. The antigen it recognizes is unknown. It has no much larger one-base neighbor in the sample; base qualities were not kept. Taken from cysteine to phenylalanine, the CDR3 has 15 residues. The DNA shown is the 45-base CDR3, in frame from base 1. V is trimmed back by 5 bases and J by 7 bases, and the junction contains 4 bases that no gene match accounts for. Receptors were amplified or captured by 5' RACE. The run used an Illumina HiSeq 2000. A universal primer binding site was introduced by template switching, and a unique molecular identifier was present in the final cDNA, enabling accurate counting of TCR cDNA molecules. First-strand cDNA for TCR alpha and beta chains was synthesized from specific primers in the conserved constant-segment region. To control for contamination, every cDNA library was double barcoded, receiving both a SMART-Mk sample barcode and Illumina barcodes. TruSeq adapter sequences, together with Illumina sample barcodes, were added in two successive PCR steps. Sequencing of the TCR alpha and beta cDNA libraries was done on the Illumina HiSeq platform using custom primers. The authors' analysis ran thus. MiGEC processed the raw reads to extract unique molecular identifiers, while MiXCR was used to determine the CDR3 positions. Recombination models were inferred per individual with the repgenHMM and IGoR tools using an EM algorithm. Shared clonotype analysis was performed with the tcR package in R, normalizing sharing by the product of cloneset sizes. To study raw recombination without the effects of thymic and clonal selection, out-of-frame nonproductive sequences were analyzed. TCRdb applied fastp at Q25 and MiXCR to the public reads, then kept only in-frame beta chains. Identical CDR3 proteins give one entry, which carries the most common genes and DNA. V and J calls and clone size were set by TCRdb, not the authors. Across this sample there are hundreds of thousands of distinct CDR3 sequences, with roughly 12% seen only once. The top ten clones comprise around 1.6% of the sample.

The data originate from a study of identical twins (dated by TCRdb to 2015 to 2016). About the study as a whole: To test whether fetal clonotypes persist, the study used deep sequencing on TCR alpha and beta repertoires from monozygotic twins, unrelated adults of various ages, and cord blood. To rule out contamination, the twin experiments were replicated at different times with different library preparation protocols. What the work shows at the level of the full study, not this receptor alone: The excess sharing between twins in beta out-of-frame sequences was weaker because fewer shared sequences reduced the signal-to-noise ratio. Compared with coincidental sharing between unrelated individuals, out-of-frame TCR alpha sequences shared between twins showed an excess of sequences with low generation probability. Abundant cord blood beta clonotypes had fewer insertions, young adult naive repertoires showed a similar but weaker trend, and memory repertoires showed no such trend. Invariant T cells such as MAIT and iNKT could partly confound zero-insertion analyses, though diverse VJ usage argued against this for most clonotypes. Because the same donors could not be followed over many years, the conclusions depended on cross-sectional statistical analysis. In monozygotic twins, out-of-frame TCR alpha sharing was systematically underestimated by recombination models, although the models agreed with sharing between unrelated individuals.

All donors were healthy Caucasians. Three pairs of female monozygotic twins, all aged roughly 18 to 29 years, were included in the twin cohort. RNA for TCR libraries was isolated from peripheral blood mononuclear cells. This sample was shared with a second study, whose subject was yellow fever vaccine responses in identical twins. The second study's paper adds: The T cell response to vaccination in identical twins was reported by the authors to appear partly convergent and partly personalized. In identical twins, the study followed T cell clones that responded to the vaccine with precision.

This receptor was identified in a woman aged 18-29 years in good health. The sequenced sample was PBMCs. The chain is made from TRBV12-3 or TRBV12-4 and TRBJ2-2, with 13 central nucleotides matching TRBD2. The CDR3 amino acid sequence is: CASSRTSGSIGELFF. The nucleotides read TGTGCCAGCAGTCGGACTAGCGGGAGTATCGGGGAGCTGTTTTTT.